This T cell receptor beta chain was sequenced in a study of cytomegalovirus exposure and HLA in healthy donors. Points from the study as a whole: Later, an analysis showed that TCR beta chains associated with HLA were more clonally expanded than others that were equally common.

Of note for this clone: As yet, its antigen is unknown.

In the PCR, 60 Vbeta and 13 Jbeta primers were used. The method was immunoSEQ multiplex PCR; TCRdb's version includes in-frame clones alone and lacks a portion of them. This sample has 150,000 or so clones, with over 60% found just once. Healthy bone marrow donors made up the donors. This receptor was obtained from a woman in her late teens or twenties in good health and CMV-seronegative. The material sequenced was PBMCs.

CDR3 region: CASSSIAGGQDGELFF. As DNA, the CDR3 is TGTGCCAGCAGCTCAATAGCGGGGGGGCAGGACGGGGAGCTGTTTTTT. The chain is built from TRBV7-3 and TRBJ2-2; 11 bases fit TRBD2. The CDR3 contains 16 residues. From germline, CDR1 is SGHTA and CDR2 FQGTGA. V shed 4 bases, J shed 7 bases, and the junction held 8 bases outside the gene matches.